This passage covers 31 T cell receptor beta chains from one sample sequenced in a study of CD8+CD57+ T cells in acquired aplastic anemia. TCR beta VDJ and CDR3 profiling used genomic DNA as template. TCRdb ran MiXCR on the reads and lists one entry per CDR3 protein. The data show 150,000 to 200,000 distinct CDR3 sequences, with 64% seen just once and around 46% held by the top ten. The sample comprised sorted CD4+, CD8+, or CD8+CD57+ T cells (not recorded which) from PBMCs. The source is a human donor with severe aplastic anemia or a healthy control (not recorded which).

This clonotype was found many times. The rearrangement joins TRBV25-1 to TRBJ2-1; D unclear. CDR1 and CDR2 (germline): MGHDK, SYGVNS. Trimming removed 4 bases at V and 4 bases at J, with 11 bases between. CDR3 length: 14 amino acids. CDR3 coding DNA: TGTGCCAGCAGTGGGGCTCTGACTTACAATGAGCAGTTCTTC. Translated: CASSGALTYNEQFF.

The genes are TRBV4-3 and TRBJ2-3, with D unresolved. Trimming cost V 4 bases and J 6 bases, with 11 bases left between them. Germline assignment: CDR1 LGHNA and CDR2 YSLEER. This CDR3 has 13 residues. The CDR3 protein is CASSPEPRDTQYF. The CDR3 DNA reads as TGCGCCAGCAGCCCTGAACCCAGGGATACGCAGTATTTT.

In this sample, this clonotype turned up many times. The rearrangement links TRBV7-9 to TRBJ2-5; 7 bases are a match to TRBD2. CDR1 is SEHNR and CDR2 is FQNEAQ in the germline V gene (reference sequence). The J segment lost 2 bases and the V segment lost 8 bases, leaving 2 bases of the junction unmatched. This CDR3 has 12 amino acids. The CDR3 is CASRAGQETQYF. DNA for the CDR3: TGTGCCAGCCGAGCGGGGCAAGAGACCCAGTACTTC.

The CDR3: CASSPWRGDRDTQYF. The CDR3 DNA is TGTGCCAGCAGCCCATGGCGGGGCGATCGGGATACGCAGTATTTT. The chain recombines TRBV7-3 with TRBJ2-3; TRBD2 might be the D (6 bases). The CDR3 runs 15 residues. Germline CDR1 is SGHTA and CDR2 is FQGTGA. The V end was cut by 5 bases, the J end by 6 bases, with 18 bases between.

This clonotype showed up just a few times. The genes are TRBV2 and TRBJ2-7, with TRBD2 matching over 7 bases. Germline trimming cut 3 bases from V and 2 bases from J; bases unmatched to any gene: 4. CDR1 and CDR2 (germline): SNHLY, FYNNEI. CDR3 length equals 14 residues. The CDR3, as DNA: TGTGCCAGCAGTGATTTTGCGGGGGCCTACGAGCAGTACTTC. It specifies CASSDFAGAYEQYF.

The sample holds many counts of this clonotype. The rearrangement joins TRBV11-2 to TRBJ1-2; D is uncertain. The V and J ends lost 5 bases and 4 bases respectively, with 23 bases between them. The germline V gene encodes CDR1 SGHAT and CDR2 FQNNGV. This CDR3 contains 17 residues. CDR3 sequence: CASSPHGVVGPSYGYTF. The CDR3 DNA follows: TGTGCCAGCAGCCCCCACGGGGTGGTCGGGCCTTCCTATGGCTACACCTTC.

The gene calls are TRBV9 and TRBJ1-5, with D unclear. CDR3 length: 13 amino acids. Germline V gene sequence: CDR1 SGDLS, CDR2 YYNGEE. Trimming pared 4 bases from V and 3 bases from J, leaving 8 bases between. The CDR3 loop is CASSPGDNQPQHF. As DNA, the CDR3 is TGTGCCAGCAGCCCTGGGGACAATCAGCCCCAGCATTTT. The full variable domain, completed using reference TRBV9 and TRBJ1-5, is DSGVTQTPKHLITATGQRVTLRCSPRSGDLSVYWYQQSLDQGLQFLIQYYNGEERAKGNILERFSAQQFPDLHSELNLSSLELGDSALYFCASSPGDNQPQHFGDGTRLSIL.

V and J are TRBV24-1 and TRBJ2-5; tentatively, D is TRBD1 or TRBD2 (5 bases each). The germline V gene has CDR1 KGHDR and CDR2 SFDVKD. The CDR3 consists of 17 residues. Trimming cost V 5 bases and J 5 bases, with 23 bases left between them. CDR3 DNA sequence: TGTGCCACCAGTGGCGATCCCGGGACCGCCTTTGGTGAGACCCAGTACTTC. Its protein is CATSGDPGTAFGETQYF.

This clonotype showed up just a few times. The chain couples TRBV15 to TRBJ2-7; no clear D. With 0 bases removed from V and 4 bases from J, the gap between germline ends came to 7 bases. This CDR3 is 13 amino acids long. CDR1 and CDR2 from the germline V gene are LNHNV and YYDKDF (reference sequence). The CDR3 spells CATSRDRVYEQYF. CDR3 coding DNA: TGTGCCACCAGCAGAGATCGAGTATACGAGCAGTACTTC.

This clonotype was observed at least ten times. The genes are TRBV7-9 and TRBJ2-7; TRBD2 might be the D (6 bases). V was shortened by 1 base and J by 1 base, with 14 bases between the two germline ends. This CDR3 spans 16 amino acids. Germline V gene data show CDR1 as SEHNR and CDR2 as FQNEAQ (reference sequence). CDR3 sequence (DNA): TGTGCCAGCAGCTTAGGAGGCTCTGGAGGGTCCTACGAGCAGTACTTC. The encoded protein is CASSLGGSGGSYEQYF.

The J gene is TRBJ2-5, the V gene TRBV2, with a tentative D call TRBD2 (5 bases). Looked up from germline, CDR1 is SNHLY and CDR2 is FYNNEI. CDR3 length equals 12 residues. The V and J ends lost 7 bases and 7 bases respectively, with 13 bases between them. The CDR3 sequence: CASTTSVGTQYF. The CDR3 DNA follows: TGTGCCAGCACCACTAGTGTCGGGACCCAGTACTTC.

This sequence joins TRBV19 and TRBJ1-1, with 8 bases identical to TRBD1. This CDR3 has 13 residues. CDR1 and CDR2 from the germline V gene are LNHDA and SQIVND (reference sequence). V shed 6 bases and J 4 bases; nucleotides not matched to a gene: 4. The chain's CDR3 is CASRSGGFTEAFF. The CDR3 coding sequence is TGTGCCAGTAGATCAGGGGGCTTCACTGAAGCTTTCTTT.

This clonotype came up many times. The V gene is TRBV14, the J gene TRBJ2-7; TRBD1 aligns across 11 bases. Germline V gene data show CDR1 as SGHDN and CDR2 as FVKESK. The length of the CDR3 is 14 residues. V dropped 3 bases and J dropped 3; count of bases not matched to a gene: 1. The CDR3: CASSHGTGGYEQYF. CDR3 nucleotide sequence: TGTGCCAGCAGCCACGGGACAGGGGGCTACGAGCAGTACTTC.

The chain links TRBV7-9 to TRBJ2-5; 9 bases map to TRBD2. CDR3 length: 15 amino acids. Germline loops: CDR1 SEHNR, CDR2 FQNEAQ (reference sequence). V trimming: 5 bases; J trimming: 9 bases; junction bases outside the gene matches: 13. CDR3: CASSPAGTSIGSQYF. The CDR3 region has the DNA TGTGCCAGCAGCCCAGCCGGGACTAGCATCGGGTCCCAGTACTTC.

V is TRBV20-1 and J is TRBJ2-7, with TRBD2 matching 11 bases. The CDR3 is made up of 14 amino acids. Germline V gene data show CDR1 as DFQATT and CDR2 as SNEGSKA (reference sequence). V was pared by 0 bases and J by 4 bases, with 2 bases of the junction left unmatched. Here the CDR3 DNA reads TGCAGTGCTAGAGATTGGACTAGCGGGTACGAGCAGTACTTC. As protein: CSARDWTSGYEQYF.

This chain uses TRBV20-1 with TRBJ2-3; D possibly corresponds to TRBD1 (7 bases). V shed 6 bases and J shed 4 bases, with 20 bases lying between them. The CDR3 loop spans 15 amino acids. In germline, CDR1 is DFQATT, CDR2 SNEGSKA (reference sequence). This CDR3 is CSASGWQGGADTQYF. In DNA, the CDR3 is TGCAGTGCAAGTGGGTGGCAGGGGGGCGCAGATACGCAGTATTTT.

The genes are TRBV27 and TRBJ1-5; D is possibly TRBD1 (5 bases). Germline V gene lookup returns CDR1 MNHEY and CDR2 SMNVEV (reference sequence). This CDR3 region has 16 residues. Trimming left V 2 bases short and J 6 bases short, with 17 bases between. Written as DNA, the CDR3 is TGTGCCAGCAGTTTAGGTGTTGCCAGGGCAAGTCAGCCCCAGCATTTT. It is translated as CASSLGVARASQPQHF.

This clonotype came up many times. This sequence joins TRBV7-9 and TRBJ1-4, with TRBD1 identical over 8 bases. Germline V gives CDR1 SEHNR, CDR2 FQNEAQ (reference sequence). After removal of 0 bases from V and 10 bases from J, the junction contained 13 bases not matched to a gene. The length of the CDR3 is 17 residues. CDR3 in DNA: TGTGCCAGCAGCTTAGCGTTGGGACAGGAATACCGGTTAAAACTGTTTTTT. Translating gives CASSLALGQEYRLKLFF.

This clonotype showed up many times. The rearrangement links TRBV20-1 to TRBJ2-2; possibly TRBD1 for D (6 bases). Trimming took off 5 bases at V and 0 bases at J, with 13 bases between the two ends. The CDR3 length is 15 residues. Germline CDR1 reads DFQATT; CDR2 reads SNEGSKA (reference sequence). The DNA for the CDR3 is TGCAGTGCTCTATTGGACAGATCGAACACCGGGGAGCTGTTTTTT. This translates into CSALLDRSNTGELFF.

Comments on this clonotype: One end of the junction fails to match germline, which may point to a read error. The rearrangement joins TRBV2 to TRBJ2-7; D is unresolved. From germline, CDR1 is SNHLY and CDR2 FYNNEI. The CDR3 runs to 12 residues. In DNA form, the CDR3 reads TGCGCCAGCAGCTTGGAACGAAACGAGCAGTACTTC. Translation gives CASSLERNEQYF.

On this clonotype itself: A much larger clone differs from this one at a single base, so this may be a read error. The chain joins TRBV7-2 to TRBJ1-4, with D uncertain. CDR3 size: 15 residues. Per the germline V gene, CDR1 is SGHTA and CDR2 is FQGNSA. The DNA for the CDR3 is TGTGTCAGCAGCTTAGACCTGTCCAGTAATGAAAAACTGTTTTTT. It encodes CVSSLDLSSNEKLFF.

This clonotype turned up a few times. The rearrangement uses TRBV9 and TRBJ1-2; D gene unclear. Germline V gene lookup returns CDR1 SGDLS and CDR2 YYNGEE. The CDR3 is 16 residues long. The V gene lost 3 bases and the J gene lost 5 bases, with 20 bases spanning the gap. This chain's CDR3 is CASSANYGRLGYGYTF. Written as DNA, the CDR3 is TGTGCCAGCAGCGCCAACTACGGAAGACTCGGTTATGGCTACACCTTC.

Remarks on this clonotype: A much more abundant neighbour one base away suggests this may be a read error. CDR3 sequence (DNA): TGTGCCAGCAGCCTCGGGAGTGTATCTGGAGCTTTCTTT. Its translation is CASSLGSVSGAFF. The chain joins TRBV13 to TRBJ1-1; D is undetermined. This CDR3 spans 13 amino acids. V lost 5 bases and J 10 bases, leaving 17 bases between the germline ends. The germline gives CDR1 PRHDT, CDR2 FYEKMQ (reference sequence).

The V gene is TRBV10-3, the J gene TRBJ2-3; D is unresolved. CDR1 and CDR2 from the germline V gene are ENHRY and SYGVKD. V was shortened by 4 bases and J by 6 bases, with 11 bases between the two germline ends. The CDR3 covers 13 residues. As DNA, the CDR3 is TGTGCCATCAGTGGGCACGACTCTGATACGCAGTATTTT. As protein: CAISGHDSDTQYF.

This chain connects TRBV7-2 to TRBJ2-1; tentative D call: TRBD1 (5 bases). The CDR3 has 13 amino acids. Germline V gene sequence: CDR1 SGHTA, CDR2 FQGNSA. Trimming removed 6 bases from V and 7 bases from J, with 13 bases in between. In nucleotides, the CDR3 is TGTGCCAGCAGTAGGGTTGGGGCGAATGAGCAGTTCTTC. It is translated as CASSRVGANEQFF.

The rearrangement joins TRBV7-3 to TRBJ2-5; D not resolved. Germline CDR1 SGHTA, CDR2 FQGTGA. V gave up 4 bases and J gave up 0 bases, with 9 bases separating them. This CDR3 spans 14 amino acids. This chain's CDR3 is CASSWLGYQETQYF. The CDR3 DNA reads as TGTGCCAGCAGCTGGTTGGGTTACCAAGAGACCCAGTACTTC.

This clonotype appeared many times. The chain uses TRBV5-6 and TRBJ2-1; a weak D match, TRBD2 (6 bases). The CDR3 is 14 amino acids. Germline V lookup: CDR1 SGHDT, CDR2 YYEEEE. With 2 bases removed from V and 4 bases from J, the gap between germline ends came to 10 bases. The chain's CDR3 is CASSLGGAYNEQFF. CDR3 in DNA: TGTGCCAGCAGCTTAGGCGGGGCATACAATGAGCAGTTCTTC. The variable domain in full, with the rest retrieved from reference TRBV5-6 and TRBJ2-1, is DAGVTQSPTHLIKTRGQQVTLRCSPKSGHDTVSWYQQALGQGPQFIFQYYEEEERQRGNFPDRFSGHQFPNYSSELNVNALLLGDSALYLCASSLGGAYNEQFFGPGTRLTVL.

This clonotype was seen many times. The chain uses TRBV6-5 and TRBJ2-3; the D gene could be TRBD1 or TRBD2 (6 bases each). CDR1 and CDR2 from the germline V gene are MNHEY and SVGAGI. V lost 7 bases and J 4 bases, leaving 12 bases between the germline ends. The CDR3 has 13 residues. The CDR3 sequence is CASTPRGADTQYF. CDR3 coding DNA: TGTGCCAGCACCCCGAGGGGGGCAGATACGCAGTATTTT.

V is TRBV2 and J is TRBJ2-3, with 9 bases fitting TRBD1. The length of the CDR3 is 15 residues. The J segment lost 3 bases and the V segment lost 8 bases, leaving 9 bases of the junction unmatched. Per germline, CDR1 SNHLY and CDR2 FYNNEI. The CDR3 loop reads CASGTDRGATDTQYF. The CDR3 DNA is TGTGCCAGCGGGACGGACAGGGGAGCAACAGATACGCAGTATTTT.

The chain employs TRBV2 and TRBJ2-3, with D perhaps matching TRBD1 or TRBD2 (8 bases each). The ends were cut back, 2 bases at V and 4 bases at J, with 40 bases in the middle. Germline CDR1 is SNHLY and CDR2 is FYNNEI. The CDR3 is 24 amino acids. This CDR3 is CASSEYRGGGYGGTGLNWADTQYF. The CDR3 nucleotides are TGTGCCAGCAGTGAATACCGGGGGGGGGGTTACGGGGGGACAGGCCTTAATTGGGCAGATACGCAGTATTTT.

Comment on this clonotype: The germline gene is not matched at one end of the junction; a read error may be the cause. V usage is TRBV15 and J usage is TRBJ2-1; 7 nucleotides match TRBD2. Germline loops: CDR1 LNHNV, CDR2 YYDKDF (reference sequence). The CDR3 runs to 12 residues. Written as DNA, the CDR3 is TGTGCCGCCAGCAGAGAGTTTGCGGGAGCCTTCTTC. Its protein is CAASREFAGAFF.